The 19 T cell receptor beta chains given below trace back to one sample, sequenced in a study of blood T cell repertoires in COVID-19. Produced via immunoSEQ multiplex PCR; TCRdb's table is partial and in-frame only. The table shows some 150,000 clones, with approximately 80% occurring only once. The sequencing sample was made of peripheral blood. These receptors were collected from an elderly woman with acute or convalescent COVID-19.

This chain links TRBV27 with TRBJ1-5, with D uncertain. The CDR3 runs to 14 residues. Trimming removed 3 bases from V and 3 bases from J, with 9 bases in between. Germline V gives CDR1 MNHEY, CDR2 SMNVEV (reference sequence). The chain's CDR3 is CASSFMGYNQPQHF. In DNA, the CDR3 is TGTGCCAGCAGTTTTATGGGCTACAATCAGCCCCAGCATTTT.

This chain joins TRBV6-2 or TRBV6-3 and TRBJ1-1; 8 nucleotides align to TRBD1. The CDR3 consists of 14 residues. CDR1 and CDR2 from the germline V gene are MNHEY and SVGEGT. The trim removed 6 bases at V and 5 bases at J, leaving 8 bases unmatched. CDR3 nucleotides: TGTGCCAGCAGCCCCGGGACAGGAAATACTGAAGCTTTCTTT. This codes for CASSPGTGNTEAFF.

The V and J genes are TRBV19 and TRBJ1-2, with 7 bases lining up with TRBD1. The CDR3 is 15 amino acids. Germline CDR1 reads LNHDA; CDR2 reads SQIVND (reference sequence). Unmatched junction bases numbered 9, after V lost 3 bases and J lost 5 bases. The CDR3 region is CASSMSDRAGYGYTF. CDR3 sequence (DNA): TGTGCCAGTAGTATGTCCGACAGGGCAGGGTATGGCTACACCTTC. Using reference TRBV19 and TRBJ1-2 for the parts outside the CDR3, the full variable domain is DGGITQSPKYLFRKEGQNVTLSCEQNLNHDAMYWYRQDPGQGLRLIYYSQIVNDFQKGDIAEGYSVSREKKESFPLTVTSAQKNPTAFYLCASSMSDRAGYGYTFGSGTRLTVV.

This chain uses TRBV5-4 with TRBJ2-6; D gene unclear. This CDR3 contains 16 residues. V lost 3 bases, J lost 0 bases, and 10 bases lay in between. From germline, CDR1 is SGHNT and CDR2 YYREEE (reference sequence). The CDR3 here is CASSSDRVSGANVLTF. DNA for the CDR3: TGTGCCAGCAGCTCCGATCGGGTCTCTGGGGCCAACGTCCTGACTTTC.

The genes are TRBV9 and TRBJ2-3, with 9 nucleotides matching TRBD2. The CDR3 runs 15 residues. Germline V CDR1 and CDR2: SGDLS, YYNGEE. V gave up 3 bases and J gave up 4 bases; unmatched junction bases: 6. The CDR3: CASSGRGGAADTQYF. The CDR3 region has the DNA TGTGCCAGCAGCGGCCGCGGGGGGGCCGCAGATACGCAGTATTTT. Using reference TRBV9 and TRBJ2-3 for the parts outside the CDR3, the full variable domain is DSGVTQTPKHLITATGQRVTLRCSPRSGDLSVYWYQQSLDQGLQFLIQYYNGEERAKGNILERFSAQQFPDLHSELNLSSLELGDSALYFCASSGRGGAADTQYFGPGTRLTVL.

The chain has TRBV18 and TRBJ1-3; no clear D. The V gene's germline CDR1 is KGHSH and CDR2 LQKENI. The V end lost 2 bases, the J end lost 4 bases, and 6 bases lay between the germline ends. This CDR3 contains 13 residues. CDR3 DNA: TGTGCCAGCTCACCAACTAACGGAAACACCATATATTTT. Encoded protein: CASSPTNGNTIYF.

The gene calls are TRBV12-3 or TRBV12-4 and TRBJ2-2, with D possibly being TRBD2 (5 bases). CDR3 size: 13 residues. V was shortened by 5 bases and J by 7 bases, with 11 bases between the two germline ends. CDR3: CASSPRVVGELFF. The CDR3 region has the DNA TGTGCCAGCAGTCCGAGGGTTGTCGGGGAGCTGTTTTTT.

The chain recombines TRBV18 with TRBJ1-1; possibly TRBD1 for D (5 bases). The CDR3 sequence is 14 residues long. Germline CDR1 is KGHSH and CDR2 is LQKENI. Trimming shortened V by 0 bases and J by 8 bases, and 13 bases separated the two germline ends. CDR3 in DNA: TGTGCCAGCTCACCACCGGTGCGGAGGGGCGAAGCTTTCTTT. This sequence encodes CASSPPVRRGEAFF.

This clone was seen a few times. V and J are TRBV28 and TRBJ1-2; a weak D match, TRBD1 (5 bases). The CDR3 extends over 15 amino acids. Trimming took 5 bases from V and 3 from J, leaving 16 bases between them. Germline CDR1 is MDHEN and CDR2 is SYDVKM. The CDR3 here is CASSPRGRLDYGYTF. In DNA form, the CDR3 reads TGTGCCAGCAGTCCCCGGGGGAGGTTAGACTATGGCTACACCTTC.

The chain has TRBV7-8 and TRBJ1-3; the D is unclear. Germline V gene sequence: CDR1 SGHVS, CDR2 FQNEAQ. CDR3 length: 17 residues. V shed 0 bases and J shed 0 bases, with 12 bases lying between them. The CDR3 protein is CASSLAPTLSSGNTIYF. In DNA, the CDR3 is TGTGCCAGCAGCTTAGCACCAACCCTAAGCTCTGGAAACACCATATATTTT.

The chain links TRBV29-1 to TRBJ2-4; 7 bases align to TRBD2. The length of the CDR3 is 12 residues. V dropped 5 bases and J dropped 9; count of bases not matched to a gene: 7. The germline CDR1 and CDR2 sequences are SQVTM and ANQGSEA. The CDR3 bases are TGCAGCGTTAGGGAGGGGTCAAGCATTCAGTACTTC. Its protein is CSVREGSSIQYF. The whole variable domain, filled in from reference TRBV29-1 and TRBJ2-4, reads SAVISQKPSRDICQRGTSLTIQCQVDSQVTMMFWYRQQPGQSLTLIATANQGSEATYESGFVIDKFPISRPNLTFSTLTVSNMSPEDSSIYLCSVREGSSIQYFGAGTRLSVL.

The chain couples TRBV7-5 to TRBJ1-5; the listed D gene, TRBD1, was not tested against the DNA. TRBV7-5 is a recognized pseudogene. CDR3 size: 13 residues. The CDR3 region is CPTGGRSNQPQHF. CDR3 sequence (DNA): TGCCCGACAGGGGGTCGTAGCAATCAGCCCCAGCATTTT.

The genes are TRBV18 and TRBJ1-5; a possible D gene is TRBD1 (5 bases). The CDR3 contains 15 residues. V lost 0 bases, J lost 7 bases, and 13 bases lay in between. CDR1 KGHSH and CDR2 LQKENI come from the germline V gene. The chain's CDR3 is CASSPPGGGGQPQHF. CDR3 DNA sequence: TGTGCCAGCTCACCACCGGGGGGGGGAGGACAGCCCCAGCATTTT.

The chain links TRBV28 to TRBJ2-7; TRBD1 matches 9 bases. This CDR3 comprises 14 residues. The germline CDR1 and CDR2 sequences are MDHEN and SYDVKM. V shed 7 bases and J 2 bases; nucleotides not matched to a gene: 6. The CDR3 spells CASITGTGTYEQYF. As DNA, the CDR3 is TGTGCCAGCATTACCGGGACAGGGACCTACGAGCAGTACTTC.

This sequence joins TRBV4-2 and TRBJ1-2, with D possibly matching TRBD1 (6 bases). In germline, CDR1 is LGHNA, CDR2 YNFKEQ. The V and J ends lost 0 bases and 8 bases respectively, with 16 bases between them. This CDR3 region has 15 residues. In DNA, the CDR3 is TGTGCCAGCAGCCAAGATAGGGCAGGGGATGGCGGCTACACCTTC. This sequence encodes CASSQDRAGDGGYTF.

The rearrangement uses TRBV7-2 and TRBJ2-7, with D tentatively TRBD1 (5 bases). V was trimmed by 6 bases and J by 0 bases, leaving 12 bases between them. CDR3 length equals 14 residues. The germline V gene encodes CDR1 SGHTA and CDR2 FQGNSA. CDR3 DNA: TGTGCCAGCAGGCCCCGACAGCTCTCCTACGAGCAGTACTTC. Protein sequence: CASRPRQLSYEQYF.

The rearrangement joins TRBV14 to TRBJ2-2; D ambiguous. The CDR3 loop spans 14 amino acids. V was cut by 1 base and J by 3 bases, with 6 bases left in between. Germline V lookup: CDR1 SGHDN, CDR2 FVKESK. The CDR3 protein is CASSQAGYTGELFF. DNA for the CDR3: TGTGCCAGCAGCCAAGCCGGGTACACCGGGGAGCTGTTTTTT.

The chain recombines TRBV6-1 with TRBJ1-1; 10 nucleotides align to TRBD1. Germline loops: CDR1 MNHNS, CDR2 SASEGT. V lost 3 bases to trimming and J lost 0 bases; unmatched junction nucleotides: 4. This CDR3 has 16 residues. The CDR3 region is CASSEGQGPMNTEAFF. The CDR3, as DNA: TGTGCCAGCAGTGAGGGACAGGGGCCGATGAACACTGAAGCTTTCTTT.

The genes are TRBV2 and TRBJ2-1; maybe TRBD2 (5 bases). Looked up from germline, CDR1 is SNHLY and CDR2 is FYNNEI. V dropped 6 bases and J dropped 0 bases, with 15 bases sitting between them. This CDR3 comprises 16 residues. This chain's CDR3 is CASRPLGSGSYNEQFF. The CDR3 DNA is TGTGCCAGCAGACCCCTGGGGAGCGGCTCCTACAATGAGCAGTTCTTC. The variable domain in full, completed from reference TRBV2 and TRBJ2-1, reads EPEVTQTPSHQVTQMGQEVILRCVPISNHLYFYWYRQILGQKVEFLVSFYNNEISEKSEIFDDQFSVERPDGSNFTLKIRSTKLEDSAMYFCASRPLGSGSYNEQFFGPGTRLTVL.